This TCR beta chain stems from a study of CXCR3-negative and CXCR3-positive naive CD8 T cells. Points from the study as a whole: Within a donor, both naive subsets shared TRBV-TRBJ usage, unlike memory cells. Between one naive subset and the other, surface CD5 was comparable, and TCR strength was inferred from TRB CDR3 properties. The study found CXCR3 expression partially decreased after cryopreservation and ran most assays on fresh PBMCs. Naive cells positive for CXCR3 carried more hydrophobic TRB CDR3s than CXCR3-negative ones.

CD45RO-CCR7+CD27+CD95- was the phenotype of naive CD8+ T cells. The CDR3 length is 13 residues. Germline V gives CDR1 SGHTA, CDR2 FQGTGA. Turning to this clonotype: Its antigen remains unidentified.

5' RACE with UMI labels generated the TRB cDNA libraries. From the 5' RACE reads, TCRdb lists one entry per CDR3 protein and no DNA. The sample shows about 110,000 distinct CDR3 sequences, and 0.38% sits with its ten largest clones. This sequence joins TRBV7-3 and TRBJ1-2; TCRdb gives TRBD1 as the D gene, but with no DNA this cannot be confirmed. The specimen was naive CXCR3+ CD8+ T cells from blood. The subset denotes: CD45RO-CCR7+CD27+CD95- naive CD8+ T cells expressing CXCR3 (TNR3+). The clonotype originates from a human donor in good health. Some clones in this sample may be carry-over from other donors' samples. CDR3 in amino acids: CASSLMPGMGYTF.